These T cell receptor beta chains were read from a single sample in a study of T cells in localized non-small cell lung cancer. Assay: immunoSEQ multiplex PCR; the TCRdb copy retains only in-frame clones and omits some. The sample shows roughly 13,000 clones, 86% of them seen only once. The specimen comprised peripheral blood, sampled before any cancer treatment. Every receptor here comes from a male donor older than 55 with stage III lung adenocarcinoma. Each CDR3 is given with its conserved first and last residue. A D gene is named only where the DNA matches it firmly. The listing skips clone size in some rows; elsewhere it reads once, few, many or a size class.

TRBV19	.	.	TRBJ1-1	TGTGCCAGTCGAATCCTCAGGGGAAGGGGCACTGAAGCTTTCTTT	CASRILRGRGTEAFF
TRBV19	.	TRBD1	TRBJ2-7	TGTGCCAGTCGGGGACCTGGACAGGGATCCTACGAGCAGTACTTC	CASRGPGQGSYEQYF
TRBV5-6	.	.	TRBJ2-7	TGTGCCAGCAGCTTGACCCCCGGGGGAAGCTTCGGCGAGCAGTACTTC	CASSLTPGGSFGEQYF
TRBV27	once	.	TRBJ2-7	TGTGCCAGCAGTTACGGGGAGGCAGGGGCCTACGAGCAGTACTTC	CASSYGEAGAYEQYF
TRBV5-1	once	TRBD2	TRBJ2-3	TGCGCCAGCAGCCCGGGACTAGCGGGTTTGGGAGATACGCAGTATTTT	CASSPGLAGLGDTQYF
TRBV6-6	.	TRBD2	TRBJ2-1	TGTGCCAGCAGTCAGGGGACTAGCGGGAGGAGTAATGAGCAGTTCTTC	CASSQGTSGRSNEQFF
TRBV7-9	.	TRBD1	TRBJ1-1	TGTGCCAGCAGCCCCGGGACAGGGGGCATGAACACTGAAGCTTTCTTT	CASSPGTGGMNTEAFF
TRBV6-1	.	.	TRBJ1-2	TGTGCCAGCAGCGCGAGGGGGGATGGCTACACCTTC	CASSARGDGYTF
TRBV28	.	TRBD1	TRBJ2-7	TGTGCCAGCAGTTCGGGACAGGGGGACTCCTACGAGCAGTACTTC	CASSSGQGDSYEQYF
TRBV11-2	.	TRBD1	TRBJ1-1	TGTGCCAGCAGCCCTCCAGGGGGCAGAGCTTTCTTT	CASSPPGGRAFF
TRBV25-1	.	TRBD2	TRBJ2-7	TGTGCCAGCAGCCCGGGACTAGCGGCCCTCGGGGACTACGAGCAGTACTTC	CASSPGLAALGDYEQYF
TRBV20-1	.	.	TRBJ2-7	TGCAGTGCTAGAGCCTACGAGCAGTACTTC	CSARAYEQYF
TRBV5-1	.	TRBD1	TRBJ2-3	TGCGCCAGCAGACAGGGGGCAGATACGCAGTATTTT	CASRQGADTQYF
TRBV27	.	.	TRBJ1-1	TGTGCCAGCAGTTTATCGACAGGCAAGGCCACTGAAGCTTTCTTT	CASSLSTGKATEAFF
TRBV7-2	.	.	TRBJ1-6	TGTGCCAGCAGGATCGTAAATTCACCCCTCCACTTT	CASRIVNSPLHF
TRBV5-8	.	TRBD1	TRBJ1-2	TGTGCCAGCAGCAACCCAGGGGGGAGTCGAGTCTATGGCTACACCTTC	CASSNPGGSRVYGYTF
TRBV7-7	.	TRBD2	TRBJ2-5	TGTGCCAGCAGGATGGCGGGGGGCCAAGAGACCCAGTACTTC	CASRMAGGQETQYF
TRBV27	.	TRBD1	TRBJ1-1	TGTGCCAGCAGTTCCTTGACAGGGGTTGGTGAAGCTTTCTTT	CASSSLTGVGEAFF
TRBV7-6	once	.	TRBJ2-3	TGTGCCAGCAGCTCATGGTTAGGGGCAGATACGCAGTATTTT	CASSSWLGADTQYF
TRBV6-1	.	.	TRBJ2-7	TGTGCCAGCAGTGAAACAGGGTCATGGTACGAGCAGTACTTC	CASSETGSWYEQYF
TRBV5-5	.	.	TRBJ2-7	TGTGCCAGCAGCCTATCGACAGGCTACGAGCAGTACTTC	CASSLSTGYEQYF
TRBV2	.	.	TRBJ2-5	TGTGCCAGCAGTGTCGAGGGGAGGCAAGAGACCCAGTACTTC	CASSVEGRQETQYF
TRBV11-2	.	TRBD1	TRBJ2-1	TGTGCCAGCAGCTTAGGTCGACAGGGTTCCAATGAGCAGTTCTTC	CASSLGRQGSNEQFF
TRBV6-5	.	.	TRBJ1-5	TGTGCCAGCAGTTACTCGGGAGGGGACAATCAGCCCCAGCATTTT	CASSYSGGDNQPQHF
TRBV5-8	.	.	TRBJ2-2	TGTGCCAGCAGCCCCGGGTGGGGGGAGCTGTTTTTT	CASSPGWGELFF
TRBV6-1	.	.	TRBJ2-7	TGTGCCGGTACAGGGAACTCCTACGAGCAGTACTTC	CAGTGNSYEQYF
TRBV19	.	.	TRBJ2-3	TGTGCCAGTAGTTCACGCCGGGACTCCAGAGATACGCAGTATTTT	CASSSRRDSRDTQYF
TRBV5-1	.	.	TRBJ1-4	TGCGCCAGCAGCCACATCGGGGGGGGCGCAGAAGAAAAACTGTTTTTT	CASSHIGGGAEEKLFF
TRBV29-1	.	.	TRBJ2-1	TGCAGCGTAGGTGCAGACAATGAGCAGTTCTTC	CSVGADNEQFF
TRBV5-4	.	.	TRBJ1-1	TGTGCCAGCAGCTTGGTTCGGGGCGAAGGTGAAGCTTTCTTT	CASSLVRGEGEAFF
TRBV6-5	once	.	TRBJ2-5	TGTGCCAGCAGTTTAGACAACCGAGAGACCCAGTACTTC	CASSLDNRETQYF
TRBV7-2	.	.	TRBJ1-1	TGTGCCAGCAGCTTTAAAGAGGGAGAAGCTTTCTTT	CASSFKEGEAFF
TRBV10-1	.	.	TRBJ1-1	TGCGCCAGCACCCACCGGACTGGGGGGCGGAACACTGAAGCTTTCTTT	CASTHRTGGRNTEAFF
TRBV5-1	.	TRBD2	TRBJ2-3	TGCGCCAGCAGCCCGCAAGGGCGGGAGGGCGCGGGGTATTTT	CASSPQGREGAGYF
TRBV7-7	.	.	TRBJ2-3	TGTGCTAGCAGCTTAGGTCTCACAGATACGCAGTATTTT	CASSLGLTDTQYF
TRBV5-1	.	.	TRBJ1-1	TGCGCCAGCAGCTCTGCGACTCACGGGACTGAAGCTTTCTTT	CASSSATHGTEAFF
TRBV5-1	.	.	TRBJ1-1	TGCGCCAGCAGCTTGGGGACAGAGAACACTGAAGCTTTCTTT	CASSLGTENTEAFF
TRBV28	few	.	TRBJ1-1	TGTGCCAGCAGTTTAGGGCAGGATATTCGGGTTGCTTTCTTT	CASSLGQDIRVAFF
TRBV11-3	medium-sized	TRBD1	TRBJ1-1	TGTGCCAGCAGCCCGGGACAGGGGAACACTGAAGCTTTCTTT	CASSPGQGNTEAFF
TRBV5-4	.	TRBD1	TRBJ2-5	TGTGCCAGCCGAGAGGGGACAGAGAAAGAGACCCAGTACTTC	CASREGTEKETQYF
TRBV9	.	.	TRBJ2-6	TGTGCCACTTCCCTTTGGGACTCTGGGGCCAACGTCCTGACTTTC	CATSLWDSGANVLTF
TRBV6-1	.	.	TRBJ1-2	TGTGCCAGCAGTGAAGCTACACAGGGCCATGGCTACACCTTC	CASSEATQGHGYTF
TRBV4-2	.	.	TRBJ1-2	TGTGCCAGCAGCCAAAAGTCTGTTATGGACTATGGCTACACCTTC	CASSQKSVMDYGYTF
TRBV30	few	.	TRBJ1-4	TGTGCCTGGAGTGTCGGCAGTAATAATGAAAAACTGTTTTTT	CAWSVGSNNEKLFF